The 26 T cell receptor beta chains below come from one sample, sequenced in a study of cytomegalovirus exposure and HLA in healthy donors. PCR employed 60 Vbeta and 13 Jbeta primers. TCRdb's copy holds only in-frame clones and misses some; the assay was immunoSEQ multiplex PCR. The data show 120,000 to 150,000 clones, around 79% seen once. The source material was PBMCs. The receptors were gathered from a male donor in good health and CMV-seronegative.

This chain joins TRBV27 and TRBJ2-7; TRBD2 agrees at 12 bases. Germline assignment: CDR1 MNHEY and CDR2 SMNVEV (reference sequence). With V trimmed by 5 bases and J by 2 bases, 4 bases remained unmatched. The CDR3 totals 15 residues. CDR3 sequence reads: CASSEGLAGPYEQYF. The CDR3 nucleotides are TGTGCCAGCAGTGAAGGACTAGCGGGGCCCTACGAGCAGTACTTC.

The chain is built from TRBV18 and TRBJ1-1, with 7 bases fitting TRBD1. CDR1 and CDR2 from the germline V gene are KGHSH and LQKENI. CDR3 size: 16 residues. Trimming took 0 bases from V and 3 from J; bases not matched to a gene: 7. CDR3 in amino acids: CASSPPSARGDTEAFF. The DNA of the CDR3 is TGTGCCAGCTCACCACCGTCCGCCAGGGGGGACACTGAAGCTTTCTTT.

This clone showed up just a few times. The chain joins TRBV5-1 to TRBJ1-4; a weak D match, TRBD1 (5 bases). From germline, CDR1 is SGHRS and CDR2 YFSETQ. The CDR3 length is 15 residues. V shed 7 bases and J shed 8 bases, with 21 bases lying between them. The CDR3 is CASRSGGTVGEKLFF. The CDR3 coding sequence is TGCGCCAGCCGATCCGGGGGGACCGTGGGGGAAAAACTGTTTTTT.

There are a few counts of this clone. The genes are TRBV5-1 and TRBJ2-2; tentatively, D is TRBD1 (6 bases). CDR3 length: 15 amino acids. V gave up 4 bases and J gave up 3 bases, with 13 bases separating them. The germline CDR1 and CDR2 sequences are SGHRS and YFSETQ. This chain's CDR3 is CASSETGADTGELFF. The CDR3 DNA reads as TGCGCCAGCAGCGAGACAGGAGCGGACACCGGGGAGCTGTTTTTT.

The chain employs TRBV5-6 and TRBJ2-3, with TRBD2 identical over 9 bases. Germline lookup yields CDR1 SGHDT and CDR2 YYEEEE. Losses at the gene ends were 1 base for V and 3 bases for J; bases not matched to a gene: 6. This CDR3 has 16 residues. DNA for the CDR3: TGTGCCAGCAGCTTGTTGCGGGGGGGCCAGACAGATACGCAGTATTTT. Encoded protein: CASSLLRGGQTDTQYF.

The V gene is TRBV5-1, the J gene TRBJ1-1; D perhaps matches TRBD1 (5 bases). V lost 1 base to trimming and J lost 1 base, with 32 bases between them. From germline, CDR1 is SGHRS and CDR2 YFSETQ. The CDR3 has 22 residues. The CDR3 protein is CASSLNGETRGSPYPGNTEAFF. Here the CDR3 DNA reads TGCGCCAGCAGCTTGAACGGGGAAACGCGGGGGTCTCCCTACCCCGGGAACACTGAAGCTTTCTTT.

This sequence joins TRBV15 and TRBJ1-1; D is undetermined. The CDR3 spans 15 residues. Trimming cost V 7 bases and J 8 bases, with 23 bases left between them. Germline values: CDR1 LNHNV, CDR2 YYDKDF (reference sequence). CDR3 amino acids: CATTSRFGPIREAFF. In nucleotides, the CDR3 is TGTGCCACCACCTCACGGTTTGGTCCAATTCGGGAAGCTTTCTTT.

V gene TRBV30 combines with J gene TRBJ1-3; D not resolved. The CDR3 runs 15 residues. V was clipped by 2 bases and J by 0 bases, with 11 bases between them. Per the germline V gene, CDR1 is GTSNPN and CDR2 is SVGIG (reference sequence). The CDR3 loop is CAWSLTSNSGNTIYF. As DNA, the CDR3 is TGTGCCTGGAGTTTAACAAGTAACTCTGGAAACACCATATATTTT.

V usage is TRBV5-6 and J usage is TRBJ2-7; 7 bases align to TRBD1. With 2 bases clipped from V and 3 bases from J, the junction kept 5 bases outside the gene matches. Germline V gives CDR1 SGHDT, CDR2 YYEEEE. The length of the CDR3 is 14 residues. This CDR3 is CASSFRDRVYEQYF. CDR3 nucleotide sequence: TGTGCCAGCAGCTTCCGGGACAGAGTCTACGAGCAGTACTTC. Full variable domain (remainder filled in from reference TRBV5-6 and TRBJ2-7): DAGVTQSPTHLIKTRGQQVTLRCSPKSGHDTVSWYQQALGQGPQFIFQYYEEEERQRGNFPDRFSGHQFPNYSSELNVNALLLGDSALYLCASSFRDRVYEQYFGPGTRLTVT.

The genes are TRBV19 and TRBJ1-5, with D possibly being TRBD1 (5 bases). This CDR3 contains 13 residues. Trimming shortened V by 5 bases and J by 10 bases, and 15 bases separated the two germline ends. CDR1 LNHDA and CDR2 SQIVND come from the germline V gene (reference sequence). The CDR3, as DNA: TGTGCCAGTAGTGACCAGGGAAGTCATCCCCAGCATTTT. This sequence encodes CASSDQGSHPQHF.

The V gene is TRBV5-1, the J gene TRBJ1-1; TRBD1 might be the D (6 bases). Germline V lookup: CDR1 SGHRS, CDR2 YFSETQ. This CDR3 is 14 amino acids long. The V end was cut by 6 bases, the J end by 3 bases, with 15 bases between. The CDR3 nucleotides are TGCGCCAGCACCAGGGGCCGTGGGTACACTGAAGCTTTCTTT. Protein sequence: CASTRGRGYTEAFF.

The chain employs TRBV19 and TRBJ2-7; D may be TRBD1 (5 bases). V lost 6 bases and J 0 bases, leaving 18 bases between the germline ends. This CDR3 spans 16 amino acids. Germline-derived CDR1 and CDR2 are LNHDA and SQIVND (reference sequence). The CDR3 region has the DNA TGTGCCAGTAGACCCAAACTACAGGAGAGCTCCTACGAGCAGTACTTC. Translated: CASRPKLQESSYEQYF.

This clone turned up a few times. CDR3 sequence: CASSFTSGSETQYF. The CDR3 region has the DNA TGTGCCAGCAGCTTTACTAGCGGGTCAGAGACCCAGTACTTC. The rearrangement uses TRBV5-4 and TRBJ2-5, with 9 bases aligning to TRBD2. Germline values: CDR1 SGHNT, CDR2 YYREEE (reference sequence). The CDR3 contains 14 residues. V was clipped by 2 bases and J by 4 bases; unmatched bases: 3.

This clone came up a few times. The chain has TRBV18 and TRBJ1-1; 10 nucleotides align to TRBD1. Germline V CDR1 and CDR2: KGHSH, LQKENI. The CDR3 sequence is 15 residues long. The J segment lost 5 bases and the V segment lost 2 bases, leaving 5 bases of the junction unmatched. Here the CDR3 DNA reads TGTGCCAGCTCACCAGAGGGACAGGGGATAACTGAAGCTTTCTTT. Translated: CASSPEGQGITEAFF.

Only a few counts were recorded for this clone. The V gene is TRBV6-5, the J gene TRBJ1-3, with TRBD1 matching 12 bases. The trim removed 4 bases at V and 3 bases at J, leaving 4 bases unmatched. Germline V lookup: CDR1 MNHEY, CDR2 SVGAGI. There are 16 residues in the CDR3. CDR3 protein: CASSSGTGGGGNTIYF. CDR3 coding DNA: TGTGCCAGCAGTTCCGGGACAGGGGGCGGTGGAAACACCATATATTTT.

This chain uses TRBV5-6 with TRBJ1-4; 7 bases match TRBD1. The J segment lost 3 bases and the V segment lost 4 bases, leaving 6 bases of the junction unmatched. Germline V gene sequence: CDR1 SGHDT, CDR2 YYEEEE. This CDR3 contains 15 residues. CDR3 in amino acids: CASSDLDRPNEKLFF. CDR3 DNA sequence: TGTGCCAGCAGCGACCTGGACAGGCCTAATGAAAAACTGTTTTTT.

This CDR3 is CAISESGGLAVQETQYF. The CDR3 region has the DNA TGTGCCATCAGTGAGTCGGGGGGACTAGCTGTACAAGAGACCCAGTACTTC. The V call is TRBV10-3, the J call TRBJ2-5; 9 nucleotides match TRBD2. The CDR3 has 17 residues. Germline lookup yields CDR1 ENHRY and CDR2 SYGVKD. With 0 bases clipped from V and 2 bases from J, the junction kept 7 bases outside the gene matches.

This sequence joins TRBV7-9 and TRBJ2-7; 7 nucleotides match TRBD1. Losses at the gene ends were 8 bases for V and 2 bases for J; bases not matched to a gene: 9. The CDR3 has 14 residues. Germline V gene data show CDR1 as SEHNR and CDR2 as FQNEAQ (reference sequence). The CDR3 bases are TGTGCCAGCGCCTCGGACAGGTCGACCTACGAGCAGTACTTC. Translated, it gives CASASDRSTYEQYF.

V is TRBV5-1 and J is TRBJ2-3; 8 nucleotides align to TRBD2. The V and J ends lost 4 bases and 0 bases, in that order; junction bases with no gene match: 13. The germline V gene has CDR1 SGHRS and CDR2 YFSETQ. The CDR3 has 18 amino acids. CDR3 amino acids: CASSGDGKRGTSTDTQYF. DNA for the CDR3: TGCGCCAGCAGCGGGGATGGAAAGCGGGGGACCAGCACAGATACGCAGTATTTT. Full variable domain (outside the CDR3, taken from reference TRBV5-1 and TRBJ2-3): KAGVTQTPRYLIKTRGQQVTLSCSPISGHRSVSWYQQTPGQGLQFLFEYFSETQRNKGNFPGRFSGRQFSNSRSEMNVSTLELGDSALYLCASSGDGKRGTSTDTQYFGPGTRLTVL.

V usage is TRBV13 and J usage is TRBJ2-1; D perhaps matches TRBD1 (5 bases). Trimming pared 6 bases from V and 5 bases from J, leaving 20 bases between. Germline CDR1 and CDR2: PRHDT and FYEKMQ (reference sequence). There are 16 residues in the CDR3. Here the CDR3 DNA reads TGTGCCAGCAGGCTCCAAGGGGTCACGCGACACAATGAGCAGTTCTTC. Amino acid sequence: CASRLQGVTRHNEQFF. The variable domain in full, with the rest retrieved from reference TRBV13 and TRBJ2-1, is AAGVIQSPRHLIKEKRETATLKCYPIPRHDTVYWYQQGPGQDPQFLISFYEKMQSDKGSIPDRFSAQQFSDYHSELNMSSLELGDSALYFCASRLQGVTRHNEQFFGPGTRLTVL.

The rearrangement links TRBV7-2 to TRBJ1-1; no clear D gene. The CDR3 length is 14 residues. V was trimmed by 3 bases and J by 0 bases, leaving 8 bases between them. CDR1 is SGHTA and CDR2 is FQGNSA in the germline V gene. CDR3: CASSLRAMNTEAFF. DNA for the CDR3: TGTGCCAGCAGCTTGCGGGCCATGAACACTGAAGCTTTCTTT.

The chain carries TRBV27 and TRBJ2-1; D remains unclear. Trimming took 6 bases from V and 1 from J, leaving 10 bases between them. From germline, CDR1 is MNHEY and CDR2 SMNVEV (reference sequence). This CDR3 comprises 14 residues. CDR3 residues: CASSRAPSYNEQFF. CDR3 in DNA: TGTGCCAGCAGCCGCGCACCTTCCTACAATGAGCAGTTCTTC.

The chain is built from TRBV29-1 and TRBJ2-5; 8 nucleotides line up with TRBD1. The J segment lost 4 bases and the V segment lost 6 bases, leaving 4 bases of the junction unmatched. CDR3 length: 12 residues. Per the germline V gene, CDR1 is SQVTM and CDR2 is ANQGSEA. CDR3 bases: TGCAGCGTGACAGGGGCGCGAGAGACCCAGTACTTC. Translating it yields CSVTGARETQYF.

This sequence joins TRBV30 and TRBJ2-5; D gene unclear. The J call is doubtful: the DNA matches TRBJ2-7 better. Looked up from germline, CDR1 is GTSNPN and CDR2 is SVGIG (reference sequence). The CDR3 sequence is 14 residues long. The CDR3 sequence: CAWSNERSSYEQYF. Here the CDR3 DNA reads TGTGCCTGGAGTAATGAGAGGAGCTCCTACGAGCAGTACTTC.

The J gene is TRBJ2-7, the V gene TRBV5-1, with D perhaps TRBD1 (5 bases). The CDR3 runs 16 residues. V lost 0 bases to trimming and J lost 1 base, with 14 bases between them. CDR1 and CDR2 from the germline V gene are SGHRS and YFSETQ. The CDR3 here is CASSLAAAGQSYEQYF. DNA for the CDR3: TGCGCCAGCAGCTTGGCCGCGGCTGGACAATCCTACGAGCAGTACTTC.

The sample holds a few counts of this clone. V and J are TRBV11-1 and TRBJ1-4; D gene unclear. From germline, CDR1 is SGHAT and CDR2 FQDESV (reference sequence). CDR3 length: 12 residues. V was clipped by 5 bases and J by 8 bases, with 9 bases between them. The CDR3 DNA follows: TGTGCCAGCAGCATACGCGGCGAAAAACTGTTTTTT. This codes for CASSIRGEKLFF.